These T cell receptor beta chains were read from a single sample in a study of prognosis after radiotherapy for stage I lung cancer. TCRdb processed the multiplex PCR reads anew with MiXCR; each CDR3 protein has one entry. Seen here are 30,000 or so distinct CDR3 sequences, about 30% observed once, and the top ten hold 25% to 35%. This specimen consisted of PBMCs, obtained before or after stereotactic body radiation therapy (not recorded which). The source of these receptors is a donor over 45 with non-small cell lung cancer. Both conserved end residues are part of each CDR3. The D gene is left open where the match is weak. Clone size is shown for a subset of rows, as once, few, many or a class of expanded clone.

d_gene | j_gene | v_gene | abundance | CDR3aa | CDR3nt
. | TRBJ2-7 | TRBV5-8 | many | CASRGGHEVSDYEQYF | TGTGCCAGCAGGGGCGGACATGAAGTTAGTGACTACGAGCAGTACTTC
. | TRBJ2-2 | TRBV5-1 | many | CASSLFPRDGELFF | TGCGCCAGCAGCTTATTCCCTAGAGACGGGGAGCTGTTTTTT
TRBD1 | TRBJ1-2 | TRBV25-1 | many | CARRGGGRSRGYTF | TGTGCTCGCAGGGGGGGAGGGAGAAGTAGAGGCTACACCTTC
. | TRBJ1-4 | TRBV6-1 | many | CASSTPRTNEKLFF | TGTGCCAGCAGCACTCCACGGACTAATGAAAAACTGTTTTTT
TRBD2 | TRBJ2-7 | TRBV9 | . | CASSVAGTRTDGQYF | TGTGCCAGCAGCGTAGCCGGGACTAGAACGGACGGGCAGTACTTC
. | TRBJ2-3 | TRBV2 | medium-sized | CASSPQGGRSADTQYF | TGTGCCAGCAGCCCCCAAGGGGGACGAAGCGCAGATACGCAGTATTTT
TRBD2 | TRBJ2-1 | TRBV6-2/TRBV6-3 | . | CASSSEREGDEQFF | TGTGCCAGCAGTTCAGAGCGGGAGGGAGATGAGCAGTTCTTC
. | TRBJ2-7 | TRBV13 | . | CAISAPGEGYDQYF | TGTGCCATCAGCGCCCCAGGGGAGGGGTACGATCAGTACTTC
. | TRBJ2-3 | TRBV27 | . | CASAKAGVGDTQYF | TGTGCCAGCGCCAAAGCCGGGGTTGGGGATACGCAGTATTTT
. | TRBJ1-6 | TRBV10-3 | many | CAISESRAGVGSPLHF | TGTGCCATCAGTGAGTCGAGGGCAGGGGTGGGTTCACCCCTCCACTTT
TRBD1 | TRBJ1-6 | TRBV2 | many | CASSGTGGNSPLHF | TGTGCCAGCAGTGGGACAGGGGGGAATTCACCCCTCCACTTT
TRBD1 | TRBJ1-1 | TRBV12-3/TRBV12-4 | . | CASSLSQGALGMNTESFF | TGTGCCAGCAGTTTGTCACAGGGGGCATTAGGCATGAACACTGAATCTTTCTTT
TRBD1 | TRBJ1-2 | TRBV18 | . | CASSADRAYGYTF | TGTGCCAGCTCAGCTGACAGGGCCTATGGCTACACCTTC
TRBD1 | TRBJ2-4 | TRBV6-5 | many | CASSSARDRGDIQYF | TGTGCCAGCAGTTCGGCCCGGGACAGGGGGGACATTCAGTACTTC
. | TRBJ1-1 | TRBV5-1 | . | CASSLVLGTGTEAFF | TGCGCCAGCAGCTTGGTGCTAGGGACGGGCACTGAAGCTTTCTTT
TRBD2 | TRBJ2-2 | TRBV5-1 | many | CASRQLAGEGTGELFF | TGCGCCAGCAGGCAACTAGCGGGAGAAGGGACCGGGGAGCTGTTTTTT
. | TRBJ1-6 | TRBV6-1 | . | CASSSPVREYDSPLHF | TGTGCCAGCAGTAGTCCGGTACGGGAGTATGATTCACCCCTCCACTTT
. | TRBJ2-1 | TRBV19 | many | CASSNRRRSRYNEQFF | TGTGCCAGTAGCAATAGAAGGCGGAGTAGGTACAATGAGCAGTTCTTC
TRBD2 | TRBJ2-1 | TRBV11-3 | many | CASSQRGGRDNEQFF | TGTGCCAGCAGCCAGAGGGGCGGGAGGGACAATGAGCAGTTCTTC
. | TRBJ2-1 | TRBV7-3 | many | CASSLTPPRNNEQFF | TGTGCCAGCAGCTTAACTCCCCCAAGGAACAATGAGCAGTTCTTC
. | TRBJ1-2 | TRBV2 | many | CASRAPGLGDGYTF | TGTGCCAGCAGGGCCCCGGGACTTGGTGATGGCTACACCTTC
TRBD2 | TRBJ2-5 | TRBV6-2/TRBV6-3 | . | CASSQRGDPTKETQYF | TGTGCCAGCAGCCAACGGGGGGACCCAACTAAAGAGACCCAGTACTTC
. | TRBJ2-7 | TRBV6-1 | many | CASSEIGVRNLYF | TGTGCCAGCAGTGAAATCGGGGTTCGGAATCTGTACTTC
. | TRBJ1-3 | TRBV4-1 | many | CASSPAPSIWGRSLGNTIYF | TGCGCCAGCAGCCCAGCCCCCTCTATCTGGGGGCGATCGTTAGGAAACACCATATATTTT
. | TRBJ1-2 | TRBV7-9 | once | CASSLGISGSYGYTF | TGTGCCAGCAGCTTAGGAATTTCAGGGTCCTATGGCTACACCTTC
. | TRBJ2-3 | TRBV24-1 | . | CATAGSTDTQYF | TGTGCCACCGCTGGTTCCACAGATACGCAGTATTTT
. | TRBJ2-2 | TRBV2 | many | CASSEARRTNTGELFF | TGTGCCAGCAGTGAAGCGAGGCGAACGAACACCGGGGAGCTGTTTTTT
. | TRBJ1-5 | TRBV12-3/TRBV12-4 | many | CASSLGTSNQPQHF | TGTGCCAGCAGTTTAGGCACTAGCAATCAGCCCCAGCATTTT
. | TRBJ2-3 | TRBV20-1 | many | CSAEEPRGTDTQYF | TGCAGTGCTGAAGAGCCCAGGGGTACAGATACGCAGTATTTT
. | TRBJ1-1 | TRBV18 | few | CASSVDDTEAFF | TGTGCCAGCTCAGTGGATGACACTGAAGCTTTCTTT
TRBD2 | TRBJ2-1 | TRBV11-2 | many | CASSLETSGTLYNEQFF | TGTGCCAGCAGCTTAGAGACTAGCGGGACCCTATACAATGAGCAGTTCTTC
. | TRBJ2-1 | TRBV15 | many | CATSLARNEQFF | TGTGCCACCAGCCTCGCTCGTAATGAGCAGTTCTTC
. | TRBJ2-3 | TRBV6-4 | once | CASSDQAHTYTQYF | TGTGCCAGCAGTGACCAGGCCCACACATATACGCAGTATTTT
TRBD1 | TRBJ1-1 | TRBV6-5 | many | CASSWTGGDEAFF | TGTGCCAGCAGTTGGACAGGGGGTGATGAAGCTTTCTTT
. | TRBJ2-2 | TRBV12-3/TRBV12-4 | . | CASTLSIVGTGELFF | TGTGCCAGCACCCTATCTATCGTGGGGACCGGGGAGCTGTTTTTT
. | TRBJ2-5 | TRBV28 | many | CASSFNTQQETQYF | TGTGCCAGCAGTTTTAATACGCAGCAAGAGACCCAGTACTTC
. | TRBJ2-5 | TRBV7-8 | many | CASSLVVFGLGTQYF | TGTGCCAGCAGCTTAGTGGTTTTTGGGTTGGGGACCCAGTACTTC
TRBD2 | TRBJ2-5 | TRBV6-1 | many | CASSEGGTRQETQYF | TGTGCCAGCAGTGAAGGAGGGACTAGGCAAGAGACCCAGTACTTC
. | TRBJ2-2 | TRBV6-1 | many | CASTSLRLGSTGELFF | TGTGCCAGCACGTCATTAAGACTTGGTAGCACCGGGGAGCTGTTTTTT
TRBD2 | TRBJ2-1 | TRBV12-3/TRBV12-4 | . | CASSSGLAGTYNEQFF | TGTGCCAGCAGCTCGGGACTAGCGGGTACTTACAATGAGCAGTTCTTC
. | TRBJ2-1 | TRBV12-3/TRBV12-4 | few | CASRSGYEQFF | TGTGCCAGCAGGTCGGGTTATGAGCAGTTCTTC